What follows are 5 T cell receptor beta chains derived from one specimen sequenced in a study of neurological immune-mediated disorders. TCRdb re-analysed the 5' RACE reads in MiXCR, keeping a single row per CDR3 protein. The data hold about 50,000 distinct CDR3 sequences, with 16% observed a single time. The sample was PBMCs. Receptor source: a man in his fifties or sixties in good health.

The chain carries TRBV5-4 and TRBJ2-1, with D hard to call. Germline lookup yields CDR1 SGHNT and CDR2 YYREEE (reference sequence). CDR3 length: 15 amino acids. The ends were cut back, 0 bases at V and 0 bases at J, with 7 bases in the middle. The CDR3 DNA follows: TGTGCCAGCAGCTTGGCACGGAGCTCCTACAATGAGCAGTTCTTC. Encoded protein: CASSLARSSYNEQFF.

At least ten counts were recorded for this clonotype. The chain uses TRBV5-1 and TRBJ2-3; D is unresolved. V was cut by 5 bases and J by 2 bases, with 9 bases left in between. CDR1 and CDR2 from the germline V gene are SGHRS and YFSETQ. The CDR3 spans 13 residues. DNA for the CDR3: TGCGCCAGCAGTCCAGCGACCACAGATACGCAGTATTTT. This gives the protein CASSPATTDTQYF. The variable domain in full, completed from reference TRBV5-1 and TRBJ2-3, reads KAGVTQTPRYLIKTRGQQVTLSCSPISGHRSVSWYQQTPGQGLQFLFEYFSETQRNKGNFPGRFSGRQFSNSRSEMNVSTLELGDSALYLCASSPATTDTQYFGPGTRLTVL.

Many counts were recorded for this clonotype. The V call is TRBV24-1, the J call TRBJ1-2; D is possibly TRBD1 (5 bases). The CDR3 spans 17 residues. Trimming removed 4 bases from V and 2 bases from J, with 19 bases in between. CDR1 is KGHDR, CDR2 SFDVKD, per germline. The CDR3 is CATSDPAGGGTNYGYTF. The DNA of the CDR3 is TGTGCCACCAGTGACCCCGCCGGGGGGGGAACCAACTATGGCTACACCTTC.

This clonotype has at least ten counts. The J gene is TRBJ2-3, the V gene TRBV21-1; TRBD2, the table's D call, lacks a check against the DNA. TRBV21-1 is given as a pseudogene. The CDR3 runs 17 residues. CDR3 region: CASSKPMTSAELVTQYF. The CDR3 region has the DNA TGTGCCAGCAGCAAACCGATGACTAGCGCCGAGTTAGTTACGCAGTATTTT.

This clonotype was found many times. The chain links TRBV5-1 to TRBJ2-5; D gene uncertain. Trimming left V 0 bases short and J 1 base short, with 10 bases between. CDR1 is SGHRS and CDR2 is YFSETQ in the germline V gene. This CDR3 has 15 amino acids. The CDR3: CASSLEGWAQETQYF. CDR3 nucleotide sequence: TGCGCCAGCAGCTTGGAGGGCTGGGCCCAAGAGACCCAGTACTTC.